These T cell receptor beta chains were read from a single sample in a study of blood T cell repertoires in COVID-19. Assay used: immunoSEQ multiplex PCR; TCRdb lists only in-frame clones, some missing. The repertoire has a few hundred thousand clones, approximately 80% of them found once; the top ten carry around 9.1%. Source material: peripheral blood. The origin of the receptors is a human donor in a cohort sampled during active COVID-19. Each CDR3 is given with its conserved first and last residue. Fields, in order: clone size, D gene, J gene, V gene, CDR3 protein, CDR3 DNA. A D gene is named only where the DNA matches it firmly. Clone size, where shown, is once, few, many, or a class for clones that have expanded.

>few|NA|TRBJ1-1|TRBV6-5
CASKDYLGNTEAFF
TGTGCCAGCAAAGACTACTTGGGAAACACTGAAGCTTTCTTT
>NA|TRBD1|TRBJ2-2|TRBV27
CASSFATGAGELFF
TGTGCCAGCAGTTTCGCGACAGGGGCCGGGGAGCTGTTTTTT
>NA|TRBD1|TRBJ2-2|TRBV2
CASSGDRGRTGELFF
TGTGCCAGCAGTGGGGACAGGGGCCGAACCGGGGAGCTGTTTTTT
>once|NA|TRBJ2-1|TRBV12-3/TRBV12-4
CASSEGVSEQFF
TGTGCCAGCAGTGAAGGAGTAAGTGAGCAGTTCTTC
>NA|NA|TRBJ2-3|TRBV12-3/TRBV12-4
CASSPRYYTQYF
TGTGCCAGCAGTCCCCGTTACTATACGCAGTATTTT
>NA|TRBD1|TRBJ1-4|TRBV14
CASSRTTGKGEKLFF
TGTGCCAGCAGCCGAACGACAGGGAAGGGCGAAAAACTGTTTTTT
>NA|TRBD2|TRBJ2-1|TRBV13
CASSLSGGVDEQFF
TGTGCCAGCAGCTTGAGCGGGGGTGTCGATGAGCAGTTCTTC
>NA|NA|TRBJ2-7|TRBV19
CASRGSSYEQYF
TGTGCCAGTAGGGGGAGCTCCTACGAGCAGTACTTC
>NA|NA|TRBJ2-4|TRBV2
CASSEQLGLAKNIQYF
TGTGCCAGCAGTGAACAGCTGGGGCTAGCCAAAAACATTCAGTACTTC
>NA|NA|TRBJ2-7|TRBV7-2
CASSFRLDYYAEQYF
TGTGCCAGCAGCTTCCGTCTCGATTACTACGCAGAGCAGTACTTC
>NA|NA|TRBJ2-2|TRBV7-9
CASSLRGVANTGELFF
TGTGCCAGCAGCTTAAGGGGTGTCGCGAACACCGGGGAGCTGTTTTTT
>NA|TRBD1|TRBJ2-5|TRBV7-9
CASSPTGGRTQYF
TGTGCCAGCAGCCCCACAGGGGGGCGGACCCAGTACTTC
>NA|TRBD1|TRBJ2-1|TRBV6-5
CATKEGAGNEQFF
TGTGCCACCAAAGAGGGGGCGGGCAATGAGCAGTTCTTC
>NA|TRBD2|TRBJ2-7|TRBV7-2
CASSLASGVSYEQYF
TGTGCCAGCAGCTTAGCTAGCGGGGTATCCTACGAGCAGTACTTC
>NA|TRBD2|TRBJ2-4|TRBV13
CASSPRTSGRGLGKNIQYF
TGTGCCAGCAGCCCCCGGACTAGCGGGAGGGGGTTAGGCAAAAACATTCAGTACTTC
>NA|NA|TRBJ2-7|TRBV5-4
CASSSLGTYEQYF
TGTGCCAGCAGCTCGCTAGGCACCTACGAGCAGTACTTC